In this sample, the clone carrying this TCR beta chain turned up many times. CDR1 and CDR2 from the germline V gene are MDHEN and SYDVKM. V trimming: 9 bases; J trimming: 6 bases; junction bases outside the gene matches: 6. This CDR3 comprises 13 residues. This record belongs to a study of regulatory T cells in long-lasting Graves disease. Time point: persistent/refractory GD, antithyroid drugs over 5 years with positive TRAb. PBMC-derived RNA was used for the TCR library. In building TCR beta libraries, iRepertoire HTBI primers were used together with Arm-PCR of CDR3 regions. TCRdb redid the calling of the multiplex PCR reads with MiXCR, one entry per CDR3 protein. In the table there are approximately 400,000 distinct CDR3 sequences, approximately 23% of which are singletons.

This sequence was found in a woman in her 40s with Graves disease. The source material was peripheral blood mononuclear cells (PBMCs), sampled when the disease was refractory, from a patient treated with antithyroid drugs. The chain combines TRBV28 with TRBJ1-4; the match to TRBD1 covers 8 bases. CDR3 sequence (DNA): TGTGCCAGTTCCGCAGGGGGCTATGAAAAACTGTTTTTT. The encoded protein is CASSAGGYEKLFF.